The text below deals with one T cell receptor beta chain. This sample is part of a study of Ad26.COV2.S vaccination and SARS-CoV-2 variants. About the study: Donor was assigned to the Ad26.COV2.S arm of trial COV1001. Doses of Ad26.COV2.S were injected into muscle once or twice, 56 days apart.

V shed 6 bases and J shed 7 bases, with 12 bases lying between them. The length of the CDR3 is 12 residues. Germline V gene lookup returns CDR1 MNHNY and CDR2 SVGAGI (reference sequence). Using immunoSEQ multiplex PCR, the repertoire was profiled, and TCRdb retains in-frame clones only, with some absent. The data contain some 340,000 clones, roughly 86% of them singletons. As for treatment: 15 to 20 received Ad26.COV2.S at low or high dose, single or two shots; 5 received placebo; per-sample allocation not given. The study sampled participants on day 63 after the first vaccine or placebo injection. Whoever gave the sample was an adult aged 18-55 years in Boston.

This receptor was identified in a person aged 18-60 years who received the Ad26.COV2.S COVID-19 vaccine or a placebo. Here the sequenced sample was peripheral blood, taken in a trial of Ad26.COV2.S vaccine versus placebo. The chain has TRBV6-6 and TRBJ2-5; D possibly corresponds to TRBD2 (6 bases). DNA for the CDR3: TGTGCCAGCAGGGGAGGCTCTGGGACCCAGTACTTC. Translation: CASRGGSGTQYF.